The 5 T cell receptor beta chains in this list originate from one sample, sequenced in a study of T cells after posttransplantation cyclophosphamide. Cells defined as naive were viable CD3+CD4+ or CD3+CD8+ and CCR7+CD45RA+CD45RO-CD95-CD27+CD28+. Using immunoSEQ multiplex PCR, the repertoire was profiled, and TCRdb retains in-frame clones only, with some absent. The profile covers around 20,000 clones, with roughly 97% appearing a single time and around 0.15% taken by the ten largest. Sequencing was done on a sample of naive CD4+ T cells sorted from PBMCs. Source of these receptors: a man aged 50 or older in good health, CMV-negative, and a related stem cell transplant donor.

The V gene is TRBV18, the J gene TRBJ2-6, with TRBD1 as a possible D gene (7 bases). The germline gives CDR1 KGHSH, CDR2 LQKENI. The CDR3 sequence is 18 residues long. V was shortened by 2 bases and J by 0 bases, with 14 bases between the two germline ends. The CDR3 region has the DNA TGTGCCAGCTCACCATTGGCGGGACAGCTCTCTGGGGCCAACGTCCTGACTTTC. Protein product: CASSPLAGQLSGANVLTF.

The J gene is TRBJ1-2, the V gene TRBV5-6, with 9 bases that match TRBD1. The CDR3 is 14 residues long. The germline CDR1 and CDR2 sequences are SGHDT and YYEEEE. J gave up 8 bases and V 1 base, and 6 bases lay outside the gene matches. In DNA, the CDR3 is TGTGCCAGCAGCTTGACAGGGGGCGCGTTGGGCTACACCTTC. The encoded protein is CASSLTGGALGYTF.

This clone was detected once. J is TRBJ2-3 and V is TRBV5-1; tentative D call: TRBD2 (6 bases). With 4 bases removed from V and 4 bases from J, the gap between germline ends came to 13 bases. The CDR3 sequence is 14 residues long. The V gene's germline CDR1 is SGHRS and CDR2 YFSETQ. CDR3 sequence: CASSPSREADTQYF. The CDR3 DNA follows: TGCGCCAGCAGCCCAAGTAGGGAGGCAGATACGCAGTATTTT.

The J gene is TRBJ1-1, the V gene TRBV5-8; no clear D gene. Per germline, CDR1 SGHTS and CDR2 YDEGEE. Trimming cost V 2 bases and J 3 bases, with 11 bases left between them. The CDR3 length is 14 residues. CDR3 in DNA: TGTGCCAGCAGCTTAGGAGGTGGCGACACTGAAGCTTTCTTT. Translated, it gives CASSLGGGDTEAFF.

The rearrangement links TRBV5-1 to TRBJ1-1, with D uncertain. V was pared by 0 bases and J by 0 bases, with 9 bases between. The CDR3 has 15 residues. Germline CDR1 is SGHRS and CDR2 is YFSETQ. The CDR3 protein is CASSLAGHLNTEAFF. For the CDR3, the DNA is TGCGCCAGCAGCTTGGCCGGTCATTTGAACACTGAAGCTTTCTTT.